This T cell receptor (beta chain) originates from a study of early T cells in non-severe SARS-CoV-2 infection. Notes on the study in general: The study's VDJdb matching favored anti-spike CD8 responses and missed private and CD4 specificities.

TCRdb independently ran MiXCR on the 5' RACE reads; one entry per CDR3 protein. The repertoire holds around 80,000 distinct CDR3 sequences, with about 11% as singletons. Germline lookup yields CDR1 MNHEY and CDR2 SVGEGT. The CDR3 has 13 amino acids. J was trimmed by 2 bases and V by 9 bases; bases with no gene match: 5. Remarks on this clonotype: The target antigen is unknown.

The chain carries TRBV6-2 or TRBV6-3 and TRBJ2-3; 7 nucleotides line up with TRBD1. This receptor was obtained from an adult who was a healthcare worker with PCR-confirmed SARS-CoV-2 infection or an uninfected control (not recorded which). The source material was whole blood, sampled at baseline. The CDR3 nucleotides read TGTGCCAGTGCCAGGGGGAACACAGATACGCAGTATTTT. Its protein product is CASARGNTDTQYF.